The next 2 T cell receptor beta chains were all read from a single sample in a study of control samples from healthy donors and cancer patients. Sequencing was performed with immunoSEQ multiplex PCR; in TCRdb, only in-frame clones are kept and a portion is missing. This table has tens of thousands of clones, about 94% appearing once. The specimen sequenced was blood. All receptors come from a man in his sixties in good health.

This rearrangement joins TRBV19 to TRBJ2-3; no firm D call. Germline assignment: CDR1 LNHDA and CDR2 SQIVND (reference sequence). The CDR3 runs 13 residues. V was pared by 5 bases and J by 4 bases, with 10 bases between. The CDR3 sequence is CASSVSRADTQYF. CDR3 in DNA: TGTGCCAGTAGTGTCTCTAGAGCAGATACGCAGTATTTT.

J is TRBJ1-2 and V is TRBV6-5; D is ambiguous. The CDR3 has 12 amino acids. Germline V gene sequence: CDR1 MNHEY, CDR2 SVGAGI. V shed 5 bases and J shed 8 bases, with 12 bases lying between them. CDR3: CASSPTGGGYTF. DNA for the CDR3: TGTGCCAGCAGTCCGACCGGAGGAGGCTACACCTTC.